This T cell receptor beta chain emerged from a study of OX40 agonist ivuxolimab in advanced cancers. Background on the whole study: Ivuxolimab was a fully human IgG2 agonistic monoclonal antibody targeting the costimulatory receptor OX40 (CD134). Intravenous ivuxolimab was administered to patients every 2 weeks at six dose levels: 0.01, 0.1, 0.3, 1.5, 3 and 10 mg/kg. Among the roughly 52 dose-escalation patients, some 19 had hepatocellular carcinoma, roughly 15 melanoma, 9 renal cell carcinoma and 9 head and neck cancer. The dose-escalation cohort was about 87% male with a mean age of about 65 years, ranging from about 23 to 85. Patients were allowed to have had prior anti-PD-1, anti-PD-L1 or anti-CTLA-4 therapy, and approximately 41% of the dose-escalation patients had previously received checkpoint inhibitors. Partial responses were achieved by three dose-escalation patients, of whom one had hepatocellular carcinoma and two had cutaneous melanoma. Peripheral TCRbeta sequencing aimed to test whether ivuxolimab altered TCR sequence diversity and caused clonal T-cell expansion. The paper describes the monotherapy dose-escalation part (N ≈ 51 patients) of the phase I trial of ivuxolimab.

CDR1 and CDR2, looked up from the germline V gene (reference sequence), are SEHNR and FQNEAQ. V is shortened by 1 base, J by 2 bases, and the region joining them spans 6 bases. Including the terminal cysteine and phenylalanine, the CDR3 comprises 14 residues. The retained sequence is limited to the CDR3, 42 bases, with the frame set at the first base. About this clone: What this receptor recognizes is not known. No base quality values were provided; no much bigger clone lies one nucleotide off.

Patients with autoimmune disease history or receiving systemic immunosuppression were excluded from the trial. Peripheral blood for TCR sequencing was collected from all dose cohorts at baseline, on cycle 4 day 1, and on cycle 7 day 1. The samples were drawn from a first-in-human, open-label, multicenter phase I dose-escalation trial of ivuxolimab. Adults with locally advanced or metastatic head and neck squamous cell, hepatocellular, melanoma or renal cell carcinoma were enrolled in the trial. Before TCR sequencing, CD4+ and CD8+ T cells were separately sorted from peripheral blood. To sequence the TCRbeta CDR3 region, genomic DNA was isolated from the sorted cells. The immunoSEQ Assay was used to sequence the TCRbeta CDR3 regions. Held by TCRdb, this immuneACCESS table contains in-frame sequences only and omits some clones. Under half of the omission traces to an unresolved V gene where checked; the cause of the rest is unknown. The sample table lists under 100,000 clones, 90% of them with a count of one. Around 0.16% of the sample is held by the ten biggest clonotypes.

On the study overall, not on this receptor specifically: Low levels of normalized T-cell clonal expansion were also seen in some patients who did not respond. After ivuxolimab, expanded clones were on average more numerous among CD8+ T cells than among CD4+ T cells. Antigen specificity was not determined for the clonally expanded peripheral T cells. Clonal expansion of both CD4+ and CD8+ blood T cells was observed from baseline to week 6 at doses 0.1 to 3.0 mg/kg. In partial responders in the 0.1-3.0 mg/kg groups, normalized peripheral clonal expansion was found to be among the lowest, especially among CD8+ T cells.

The sequence derives from an adult with an advanced solid tumor such as melanoma, head and neck, liver or kidney cancer. The specimen comprised CD4+ or CD8+ T cells sorted from blood, sampled in a trial of the OX40 agonist ivuxolimab. The rearrangement combines TRBV7-9 with TRBJ1-5; 6 matching bases give a weak D call of TRBD1. The sequence in DNA is TGTGCCAGCAGCTTAGGGACAGGCAATCAGCCCCAGCATTTT. This gives the protein CASSLGTGNQPQHF.